The subject of this entry is one T cell receptor beta chain. What it recognizes is unknown. This specimen belongs to a study of T cell responses to AZD1222 COVID-19 vaccine. Regarding the study as a whole: Dominant CD4 TCR responses targeted spike regions 160-218 and 743-854. Repertoire sampling occurred only after the peak T cell response.

Libraries were prepared by immunoSEQ multiplex PCR; TCRdb keeps only in-frame clonotypes and omits some of them. The sample lists roughly 110,000 clones, approximately 89% seen once, with 20% to 25% in the top ten. The germline CDR1 and CDR2 sequences are MNHEY and SMNVEV (reference sequence). CDR3 length: 15 amino acids. J was trimmed by 5 bases and V by 2 bases; bases with no gene match: 6. The rearrangement uses TRBV27 and TRBJ2-7, with 10 bases fitting TRBD1. The sequencing here drew on peripheral blood, taken on day 0 of AZD1222 vaccination. This TCR derives from an adult in good health. The CDR3 nucleotides are TGTGCCAGCAGTTTAAGCGGGACAGGGGTCGACGAGCAGTACTTC. It is translated as CASSLSGTGVDEQYF.